These 2 T cell receptor beta chains share one sample of origin, sequenced in a study of T-cell reconstitution after alpha-beta-depleted transplantation in children. Unique molecular identifiers were built into the TCRbeta library. TCRdb independently ran MiXCR on the PCR reads; one entry per CDR3 protein. Of about 90,000 distinct CDR3 sequences listed, around a sixth were seen once; the top ten hold 20%. The sample consisted of PBMCs, mostly from graft donor cells, taken 180 days after TCRalphabeta/CD19-depleted stem cell transplant. The receptors stem from a male patient between 2 and 10 years old who had a stem cell transplant for acute lymphoblastic leukemia, so the T cells may come from the graft donor.

The table lists this clonotype with many counts. The chain has TRBV5-1 and TRBJ1-2; the match to TRBD1 covers 7 bases. V lost 0 bases, J lost 3 bases, and 5 bases stayed unmatched. Germline V gene sequence: CDR1 SGHRS, CDR2 YFSETQ. This CDR3 spans 15 amino acids. CDR3 region: CASSLDYRGDYGYTF. The DNA for the CDR3 is TGCGCCAGCAGCTTGGACTACAGGGGAGACTATGGCTACACCTTC. The variable domain in full, completed from reference TRBV5-1 and TRBJ1-2, reads KAGVTQTPRYLIKTRGQQVTLSCSPISGHRSVSWYQQTPGQGLQFLFEYFSETQRNKGNFPGRFSGRQFSNSRSEMNVSTLELGDSALYLCASSLDYRGDYGYTFGSGTRLTVV.

This clonotype was counted ten times or more. This chain joins TRBV7-9 and TRBJ2-7; maybe TRBD1 (6 bases). Trimming removed 3 bases from V and 4 bases from J, with 10 bases in between. CDR1 and CDR2 (germline): SEHNR, FQNEAQ (reference sequence). The CDR3 spans 13 residues. The CDR3 DNA follows: TGTGCCAGCAGCTTTACAGGGTCTTACGAGCAGTACTTC. This sequence encodes CASSFTGSYEQYF.